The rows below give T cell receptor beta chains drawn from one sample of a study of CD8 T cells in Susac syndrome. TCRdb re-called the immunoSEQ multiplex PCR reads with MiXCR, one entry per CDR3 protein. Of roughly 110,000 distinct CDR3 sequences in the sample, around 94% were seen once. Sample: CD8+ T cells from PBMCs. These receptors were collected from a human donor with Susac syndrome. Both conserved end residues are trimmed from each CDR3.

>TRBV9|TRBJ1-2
ASSVGTGNYGYT
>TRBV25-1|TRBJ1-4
ASSVRGSLNEKLF
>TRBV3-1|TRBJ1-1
ASSQVRQGTEAF
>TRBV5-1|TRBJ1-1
ASSRDTTEAF
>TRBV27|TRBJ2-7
ASSPSGTGIEQY
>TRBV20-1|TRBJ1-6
SAPGQPDPSYSPLH
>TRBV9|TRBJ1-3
ASSVDPGGVGNTIY
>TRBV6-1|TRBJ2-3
ASSDIPARTGTQY
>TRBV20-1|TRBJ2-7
SATTGTYEQY
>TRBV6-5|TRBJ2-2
ASSKDANTGELF
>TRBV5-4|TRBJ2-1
ASSRESAPEQF
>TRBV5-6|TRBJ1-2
ASSFPGEEANYGYT
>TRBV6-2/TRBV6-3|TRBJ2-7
ASSPSGLVAFEQY
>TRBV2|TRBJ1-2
ASSEPTGFSNPTELYGYT
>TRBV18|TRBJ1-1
ASSREDTPLKAF
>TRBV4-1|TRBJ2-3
ASSQGGLVITDTQY
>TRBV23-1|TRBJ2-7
ASSRRDRRTYEQY
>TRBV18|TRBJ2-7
ASSRDFNLREQY
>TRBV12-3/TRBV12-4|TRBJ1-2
ASSFALSGGYT
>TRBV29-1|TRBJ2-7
SVEGTGSRFEQY
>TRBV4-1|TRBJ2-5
ASSQGVGLWETQY
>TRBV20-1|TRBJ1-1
SARGTQTLGAF
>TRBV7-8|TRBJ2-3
ASSHSLAGGQDTQY
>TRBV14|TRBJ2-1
ASSHPGLATEQF
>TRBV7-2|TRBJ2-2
ASRSLDRATGELF
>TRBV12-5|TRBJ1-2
ASGFLPGYT
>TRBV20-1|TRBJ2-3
SARERERSSTDTQY
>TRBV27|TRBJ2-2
ASSLSLGHTGELF
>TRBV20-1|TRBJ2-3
SAKPSSGGRDTQY